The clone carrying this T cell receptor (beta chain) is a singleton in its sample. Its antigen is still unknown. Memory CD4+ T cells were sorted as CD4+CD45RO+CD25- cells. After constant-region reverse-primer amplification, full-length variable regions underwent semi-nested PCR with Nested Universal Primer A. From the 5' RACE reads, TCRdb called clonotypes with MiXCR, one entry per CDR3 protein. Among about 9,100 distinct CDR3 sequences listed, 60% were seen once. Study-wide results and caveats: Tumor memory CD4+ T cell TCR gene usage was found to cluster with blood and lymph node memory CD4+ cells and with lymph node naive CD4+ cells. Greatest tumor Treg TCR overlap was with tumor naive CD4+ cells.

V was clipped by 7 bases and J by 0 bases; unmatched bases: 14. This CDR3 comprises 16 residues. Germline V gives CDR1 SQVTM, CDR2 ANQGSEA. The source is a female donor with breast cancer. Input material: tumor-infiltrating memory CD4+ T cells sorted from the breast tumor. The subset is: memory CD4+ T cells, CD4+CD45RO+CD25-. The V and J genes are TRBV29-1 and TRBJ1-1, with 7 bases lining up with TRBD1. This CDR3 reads CSARDSVTTLNTEAFF. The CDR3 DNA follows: TGCAGCGCCCGGGACAGCGTTACAACCCTGAACACTGAAGCTTTCTTT.